The clone carrying this TCR beta chain was picked up a small number of times. The study reverse transcribed the entire isolated RNA, so it sequenced expressed TCRB transcripts. Method: immunoSEQ multiplex PCR; TCRdb's copy keeps in-frame clones and lacks some. This sample carries fewer than 350,000 clones, around 7.3% of them seen once, and the ten largest clones take roughly 1%. These data belong to a study of beta chain features in type 1 diabetes. V was trimmed by 3 bases and J by 6 bases, leaving 10 bases between them. Germline V gives CDR1 SGDLS, CDR2 YYNGEE. The CDR3 runs to 14 residues. The chain has TRBV9 and TRBJ1-6, with D maybe TRBD1 (5 bases). The sequencing sample was made of central memory CD4+ T cells from blood. This clonotype originated in a woman aged 18-29 years in good health. The CDR3, as DNA: TGTGCCAGCAGCGAGACTCAGGGTAATTCACCCCTCCACTTT. This gives the protein CASSETQGNSPLHF. Drawing the rest from reference TRBV9 and TRBJ1-6, the complete variable domain is DSGVTQTPKHLITATGQRVTLRCSPRSGDLSVYWYQQSLDQGLQFLIQYYNGEERAKGNILERFSAQQFPDLHSELNLSSLELGDSALYFCASSETQGNSPLHFGNGTRLTVT.